Below, 15 T cell receptor beta chains from the same sample are listed, as sequenced in a study of brain T cells in children with intractable seizures. Data came from immunoSEQ multiplex PCR; TCRdb stores just in-frame clones and leaves some out. Among roughly 120,000 clones listed, under 95% were seen once. The specimen comprised peripheral blood, sampled at surgery. These receptor sequences come from a boy less than two years old with hemimegalencephaly and intractable seizures.

The J gene is TRBJ2-3, the V gene TRBV7-3; D unresolved. Deletions cut 1 base from V and 2 bases from J, with 10 bases between. The CDR3 extends over 15 amino acids. CDR1 SGHTA and CDR2 FQGTGA come from the germline V gene. CDR3 amino acids: CASSLIPSPTDTQYF. In nucleotides, the CDR3 is TGTGCCAGCAGCTTAATACCATCCCCCACAGATACGCAGTATTTT.

The CDR3 DNA follows: TGTGCCAGCAGTGGCACAGGGCCCTCTGGAAACACCATATATTTT. Residues: CASSGTGPSGNTIYF. This chain uses TRBV28 with TRBJ1-3; D is possibly TRBD1 (6 bases). Trimming shortened V by 5 bases and J by 0 bases, and 11 bases separated the two germline ends. This CDR3 has 15 amino acids. Germline CDR1 is MDHEN and CDR2 is SYDVKM.

This clone was picked up one time. The rearrangement uses TRBV24-1 and TRBJ2-7, with TRBD1 as a possible D gene (6 bases). The CDR3 runs to 13 residues. Germline-derived CDR1 and CDR2 are KGHDR and SFDVKD. V lost 12 bases and J lost 0, with 14 bases in between. The CDR3 here is CAPRWTDSYEQYF. DNA for the CDR3: TGTGCCCCTCGTTGGACAGACTCCTACGAGCAGTACTTC.

In its sample, this clone was seen once. The CDR3 is CASSLFGPNEQFF. In DNA, the CDR3 is TGTGCCAGCAGTTTATTCGGGCCTAATGAGCAGTTCTTC. The V gene is TRBV27, the J gene TRBJ2-1; D unclear. V was pared by 1 base and J by 7 bases, with 8 bases between. CDR3 length equals 13 residues. Germline lookup yields CDR1 MNHEY and CDR2 SMNVEV (reference sequence).

Details on this clone: Other DNA variants within this sample encode the same CDR3. The chain joins TRBV5-1 to TRBJ2-1; unclear D gene. V dropped 0 bases and J dropped 4 bases, with 5 bases sitting between them. Germline CDR1 is SGHRS and CDR2 is YFSETQ. The length of the CDR3 is 13 residues. The DNA for the CDR3 is TGCGCCAGCAGCTTGGGGGGATACAATGAGCAGTTCTTC. Encoded protein: CASSLGGYNEQFF.

This clone was observed once. The rearrangement links TRBV3-1 (or the pseudogene TRBV3-2) to TRBJ2-1; 9 bases agree with TRBD2. V trimming: 4 bases; J trimming: 10 bases; junction bases outside the gene matches: 20. Germline V CDR1 and CDR2: LGHDT, YNNKEL (reference sequence). The CDR3 is made up of 18 amino acids. The CDR3 DNA sequence: TGTGCCAGCAGCCCTTGGGACCAGTCGGCGGGAGGGCAGGGCGAGCAGTTCTTC. Protein product: CASSPWDQSAGGQGEQFF.

The genes are TRBV6-2 or TRBV6-3 and TRBJ2-1, with a weak D call TRBD2 (6 bases). Trimming shortened V by 2 bases and J by 12 bases, and 23 bases separated the two germline ends. CDR3 length equals 16 residues. CDR1 is MNHEY, CDR2 SVGEGT, per germline. In nucleotides, the CDR3 is TGTGCCAGCAGTTACAGGGCGGAGGGGTTCTACTTTGGGCAGTTCTTC. Its protein product is CASSYRAEGFYFGQFF.

The chain uses TRBV2 and TRBJ1-3, with D possibly matching TRBD1 (6 bases). This CDR3 is 15 amino acids long. Trimming left V 2 bases short and J 0 bases short, with 8 bases between. CDR1 is SNHLY, CDR2 FYNNEI, per germline. The CDR3: CASSEQGNSGNTIYF. CDR3 sequence (DNA): TGTGCCAGCAGTGAACAGGGGAACTCTGGAAACACCATATATTTT.

CDR3 in amino acids: CASSPQGVSTGELFF. The CDR3 DNA sequence: TGTGCCAGCTCACCACAAGGGGTGAGCACCGGGGAGCTGTTTTTT. V is TRBV18 and J is TRBJ2-2; D possibly corresponds to TRBD1 (5 bases). There are 15 residues in the CDR3. The germline V gene has CDR1 KGHSH and CDR2 LQKENI. The V gene lost 1 base and the J gene lost 4 bases, with 10 bases spanning the gap.

The gene calls are TRBV4-1 and TRBJ1-2; D possibly corresponds to TRBD1 (6 bases). The CDR3 runs to 17 residues. V was shortened by 1 base and J by 7 bases, with 22 bases between the two germline ends. Germline V gene sequence: CDR1 MGHRA, CDR2 YSYEKL. The CDR3 DNA reads as TGCGCCAGCAGCCAAGGACCAGGGGACGTCCTATTTGCTGGCTACACCTTC. It codes for CASSQGPGDVLFAGYTF.

There are a few counts of this clone. V and J are TRBV7-8 and TRBJ2-7, with TRBD2 matching over 12 bases. The CDR3 sequence is 16 residues long. V lost 5 bases to trimming and J lost 5 bases; unmatched junction nucleotides: 10. Germline V CDR1 and CDR2: SGHVS, FQNEAQ. CDR3 protein: CASSPSTSGSGHEQYF. The CDR3 nucleotides read TGTGCCAGCAGCCCGTCGACTAGCGGGAGTGGGCACGAGCAGTACTTC.

This clone was detected only once. This sequence joins TRBV4-1 and TRBJ2-7, with D perhaps being TRBD1 or TRBD2 (6 bases each). The CDR3 totals 13 residues. V was trimmed by 4 bases and J by 6 bases, leaving 13 bases between them. Germline CDR1 reads MGHRA; CDR2 reads YSYEKL. This CDR3 reads CASSLSRGVEQYF. In DNA, the CDR3 is TGCGCCAGCAGCCTGTCAAGGGGGGTCGAGCAGTACTTC.

The gene calls are TRBV19 and TRBJ2-5; 9 nucleotides match TRBD2. After removal of 5 bases from V and 5 bases from J, the junction contained 6 bases not matched to a gene. The germline V gene encodes CDR1 LNHDA and CDR2 SQIVND (reference sequence). The CDR3 runs 14 residues. In DNA form, the CDR3 reads TGTGCCAGTAGTGGAGTAGCGGGAGCTGAGACCCAGTACTTC. This codes for CASSGVAGAETQYF.

V and J are TRBV27 and TRBJ1-2; D may be TRBD1 (6 bases). Deletions cut 4 bases from V and 6 bases from J, with 18 bases between. Germline V gene lookup returns CDR1 MNHEY and CDR2 SMNVEV (reference sequence). The CDR3 runs 15 residues. For the CDR3, the DNA is TGTGCCAGCAGTTCATCCCTCGGACAGTATGATGGCTACACCTTC. Its translation is CASSSSLGQYDGYTF.

This clone was found once. The chain links TRBV7-8 to TRBJ2-5, with D tentatively TRBD2 (6 bases). CDR1 SGHVS and CDR2 FQNEAQ come from the germline V gene. This CDR3 spans 14 amino acids. Between the trimmed V and J ends, which lost 5 bases and 2 bases, there was a span of 12 bases. The CDR3 coding sequence is TGTGCCAGCAGCCGGACGGGGGTACAAGAGACCCAGTACTTC. It translates to CASSRTGVQETQYF.